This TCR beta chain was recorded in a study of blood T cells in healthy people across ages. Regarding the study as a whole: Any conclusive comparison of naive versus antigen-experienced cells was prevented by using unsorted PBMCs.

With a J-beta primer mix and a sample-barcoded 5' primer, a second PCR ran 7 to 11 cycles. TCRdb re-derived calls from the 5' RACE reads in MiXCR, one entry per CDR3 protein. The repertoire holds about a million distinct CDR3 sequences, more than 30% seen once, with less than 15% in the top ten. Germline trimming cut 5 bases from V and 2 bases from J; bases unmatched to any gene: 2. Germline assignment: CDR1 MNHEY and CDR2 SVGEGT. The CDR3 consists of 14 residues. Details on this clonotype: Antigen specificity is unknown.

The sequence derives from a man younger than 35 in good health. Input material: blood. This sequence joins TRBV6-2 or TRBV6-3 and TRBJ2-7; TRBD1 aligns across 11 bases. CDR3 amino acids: CASSGQGATYEQYF. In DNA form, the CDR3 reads TGTGCCAGCAGTGGACAGGGGGCCACCTACGAGCAGTACTTC.